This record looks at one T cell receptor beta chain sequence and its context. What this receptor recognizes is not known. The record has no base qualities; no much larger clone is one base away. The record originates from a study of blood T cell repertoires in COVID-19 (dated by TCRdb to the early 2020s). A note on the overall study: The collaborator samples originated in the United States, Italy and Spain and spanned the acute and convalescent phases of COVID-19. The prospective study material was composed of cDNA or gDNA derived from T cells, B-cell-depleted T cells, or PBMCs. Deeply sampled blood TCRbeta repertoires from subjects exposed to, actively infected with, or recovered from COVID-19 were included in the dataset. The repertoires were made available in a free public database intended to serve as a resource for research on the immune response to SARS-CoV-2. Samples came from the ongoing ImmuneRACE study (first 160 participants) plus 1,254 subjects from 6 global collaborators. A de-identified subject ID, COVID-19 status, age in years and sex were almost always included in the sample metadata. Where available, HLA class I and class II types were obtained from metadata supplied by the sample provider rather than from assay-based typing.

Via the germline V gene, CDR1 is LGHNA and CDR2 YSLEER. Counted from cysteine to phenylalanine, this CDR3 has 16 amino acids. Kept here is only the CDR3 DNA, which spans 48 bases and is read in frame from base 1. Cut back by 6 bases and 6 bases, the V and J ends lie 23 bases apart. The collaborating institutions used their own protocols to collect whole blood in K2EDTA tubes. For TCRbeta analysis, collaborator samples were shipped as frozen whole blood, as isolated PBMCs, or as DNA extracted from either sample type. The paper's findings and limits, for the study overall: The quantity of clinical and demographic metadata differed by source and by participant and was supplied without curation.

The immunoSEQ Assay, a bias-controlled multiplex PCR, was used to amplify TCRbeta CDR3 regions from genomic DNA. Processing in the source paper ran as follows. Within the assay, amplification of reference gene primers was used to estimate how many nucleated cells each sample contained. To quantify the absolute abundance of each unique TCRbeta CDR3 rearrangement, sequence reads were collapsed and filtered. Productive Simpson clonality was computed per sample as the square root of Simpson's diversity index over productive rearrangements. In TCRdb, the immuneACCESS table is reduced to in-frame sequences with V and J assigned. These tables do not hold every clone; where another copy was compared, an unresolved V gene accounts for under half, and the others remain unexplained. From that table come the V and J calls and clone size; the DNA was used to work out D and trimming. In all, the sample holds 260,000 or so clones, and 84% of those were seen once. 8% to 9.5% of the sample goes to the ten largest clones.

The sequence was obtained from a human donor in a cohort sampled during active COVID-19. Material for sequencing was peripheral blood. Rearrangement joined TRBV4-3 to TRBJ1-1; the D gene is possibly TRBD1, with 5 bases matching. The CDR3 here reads CASSPTQPGGFSEAFF. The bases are TGCGCCAGCAGTCCAACCCAACCCGGGGGGTTCTCTGAAGCTTTCTTT.